The rows below give T cell receptor beta chains drawn from one sample of a study of cytomegalovirus exposure and HLA in healthy donors. TCRdb keeps only in-frame clones here, not all; method: immunoSEQ multiplex PCR. This repertoire shows fewer than 150,000 clones, over 75% found once; its top ten account for roughly 2.6%. Sequenced material: PBMCs. Every receptor here comes from a woman aged 18-30 years in good health and CMV-seronegative. CDR3s include the opening cysteine and the closing phenylalanine or tryptophan. The D gene is left open where the match is weak. Where a row states a size, it is once, few, many or the class of an expanded clone; other rows omit it.

>TRBJ2-4|.|TRBV5-6|TRBD1
TGTGCCAGCAGCTTGGTCTGGGACAGAGGAAACATTCAGTACTTC
CASSLVWDRGNIQYF
>TRBJ2-2|.|TRBV27|.
TGTGCCAGCAGTTTTTCCGGTTTGGCCGGGGAGCTGTTTTTT
CASSFSGLAGELFF
>TRBJ1-1|few|TRBV6-1|.
TGTGCCAGCAGTGATCTATTGACAGGCATGAACACTGAAGCTTTCTTT
CASSDLLTGMNTEAFF
>TRBJ1-4|.|TRBV15|.
TGTGCCACCAACACGTTCGAGGGAGGTTATGAAAAACTGTTTTTT
CATNTFEGGYEKLFF
>TRBJ1-6|.|TRBV6-1|.
TGTGCCAGCGAGGAGTTTTCACCCCTCCACTTT
CASEEFSPLHF
>TRBJ2-1|.|TRBV28|TRBD2
TGTGCCAGCAGTCTACTAGCGGGAGTGGGGAGTGAGCAGTTCTTC
CASSLLAGVGSEQFF
>TRBJ2-3|once|TRBV29-1|TRBD1
TGCAGCGTAACGACAGGGGCAGATACGCAGTATTTT
CSVTTGADTQYF
>TRBJ1-1|.|TRBV19|TRBD1
TGTGCCAGTAGTATAGGTGGAGGGGGCAGAGCTTTCTTT
CASSIGGGGRAFF
>TRBJ2-6|.|TRBV7-9|.
TGTGCCAGCAGCTTACCTTCGAGCTCTGGGGCCAACGTCCTGACTTTC
CASSLPSSSGANVLTF
>TRBJ1-1|.|TRBV7-9|.
TGTGCCAGCAGCTTAGACAGGAACACTGAAGCTTTCTTT
CASSLDRNTEAFF
>TRBJ2-7|.|TRBV19|TRBD2
TGTGCCAGTAGTATAGAATGGCTAGCGGGAGGGTCCCTCGACGAGCAGTACTTC
CASSIEWLAGGSLDEQYF
>TRBJ2-5|few|TRBV5-4|.
TGTGCCAGCAGCCCTGGCGATCCCTTTGGACAGTACCAAGAGACCCAGTACTTC
CASSPGDPFGQYQETQYF
>TRBJ2-1|.|TRBV19|TRBD2
TGTGCCAGTACCTTGACTAGCGGCAATGAGCAGTTCTTC
CASTLTSGNEQFF